The clone carrying this TCR beta chain was detected many times. Its antigen is unidentified. These data are taken from a study of regulatory T cells in long-lasting Graves disease. TCR beta libraries were built with iRepertoire HTBI primers and Arm-PCR of CDR3 regions. TCRdb re-analysed the multiplex PCR reads in MiXCR, keeping a single row per CDR3 protein. The repertoire holds about 620,000 distinct CDR3 sequences, with approximately 15% as singletons. Time point meaning: newly diagnosed GD, antithyroid drugs for less than 3 months. After RNA was extracted from PBMCs, the TCR library was made from it. Collection of peripheral blood (nine milliliters) was done using EDTA tubes. CDR3 length: 13 residues. The germline V and J ends were trimmed by 5 bases and 4 bases, with 11 bases remaining between them. Study-level points and caveats: TCR diversity in persistent Graves' patients was below that of newly diagnosed ones.

In addition, the sample was reused for a study of T cells in Graves' hyperthyroidism and ophthalmopathy.

This sequence joins TRBV12-3 or TRBV12-4 and TRBJ1-1, with D maybe TRBD1 (6 bases). This clonotype originated in a woman in her twenties or thirties with Graves disease. Sequencing used peripheral blood mononuclear cells (PBMCs), obtained at new diagnosis, from a patient treated with antithyroid drugs. The CDR3 is CASSPTGSTEAFF. The CDR3 DNA reads as TGTGCCAGCAGTCCTACAGGGAGCACTGAAGCTTTCTTT.